This T cell receptor beta chain was captured by sequencing in a study of T cell responses to AZD1222 COVID-19 vaccine. Per germline, CDR1 SGHDT and CDR2 YYEEEE. The CDR3 extends over 17 amino acids. Germline trimming cut 4 bases from V and 4 bases from J; bases unmatched to any gene: 15. Concerning this clone itself: The antigen is not known.

Study-wide points: The donor group comprised mostly white British people and more females; the analysis possibly underestimated clonal diversity.

Assay: immunoSEQ multiplex PCR; the TCRdb copy retains only in-frame clones and omits some. This table holds 90,000 to 95,000 clones, about 88% found once. The sequencing here drew on peripheral blood, taken on day 0 of AZD1222 vaccination. The source of this sequence is an adult in good health. The rearrangement uses TRBV5-6 and TRBJ1-2, with 8 bases matching TRBD1. The CDR3 sequence: CASSRAGVDRDAYGYTF. The CDR3 DNA sequence: TGTGCCAGCAGCCGGGCGGGTGTGGACAGGGACGCCTATGGCTACACCTTC. Looking up the rest from reference TRBV5-6 and TRBJ1-2 gives the full variable domain: DAGVTQSPTHLIKTRGQQVTLRCSPKSGHDTVSWYQQALGQGPQFIFQYYEEEERQRGNFPDRFSGHQFPNYSSELNVNALLLGDSALYLCASSRAGVDRDAYGYTFGSGTRLTVV.